The clone carrying this T cell receptor (beta chain) was picked up one time. The data originate from a study of blood T cell repertoires in COVID-19. Across the whole study: Acute and convalescent COVID-19 specimens originated in the United States, Italy and Spain. T cells, B-cell-depleted T cells, or PBMCs provided the cDNA or gDNA that served as material.

Original methodology: Reference gene primer amplification gave nucleated cell count estimates. The method was immunoSEQ multiplex PCR; TCRdb's version includes in-frame clones alone and lacks a portion of them. V, J and clone size were drawn from that table, and D and trimming were deduced from the DNA. Among about 34,000 clones, 90% were seen once, and the ten largest hold about 21%. The sequenced sample consisted of peripheral blood. The sequence was collected from an elderly man with acute or convalescent COVID-19.

The CDR3 is CASSVDTGTGTQPQHF. Here the CDR3 DNA reads TGTGCCAGCAGCGTTGACACCGGGACAGGGACGCAGCCCCAGCATTTT. The chain recombines TRBV9 with TRBJ1-5; 9 bases fit TRBD1. The ends lost 2 bases at V and 7 bases at J; junction bases unmatched: 10. The CDR3 loop spans 16 amino acids. Germline-derived CDR1 and CDR2 are SGDLS and YYNGEE.